One and the same sample provided the 12 T cell receptor beta chains below, sequenced in a study of siplizumab effects on memory and regulatory T cells. Cells from the mixed lymphocyte reaction underwent coculture for under seven days at 37 degrees C. The data were produced by immunoSEQ multiplex PCR, yet TCRdb's version contains in-frame clones alone and is incomplete. The sample shows about 12,000 clones, approximately 39% of them seen only once. Antigens of these TCRs are unknown. What was sequenced was CFSE-low (dividing) CD8+ T cells sorted from an allogeneic mixed lymphocyte reaction. These receptor sequences come from a human donor in good health; the cells came from an allogeneic mixed lymphocyte reaction.

As to this clone: A much larger clone differs by one base, so this may be a read error. The rearrangement links TRBV5-6 to TRBJ2-1; 11 positions match TRBD1. The V and J ends lost 4 bases and 4 bases, in that order; junction bases with no gene match: 7. The length of the CDR3 is 16 residues. Germline lookup yields CDR1 SGHDT and CDR2 YYEEEE. CDR3 sequence: CASSVWDRGGYNEQFF. CDR3 nucleotides: TGTGCCAGCAGCGTGTGGGACAGGGGGGGATACAATGAGCAGTTCTTC.

The chain joins TRBV27 to TRBJ2-1; 12 nucleotides agree with TRBD1. The CDR3 has 15 amino acids. Germline lookup yields CDR1 MNHEY and CDR2 SMNVEV (reference sequence). The ends lost 5 bases at V and 7 bases at J; junction bases unmatched: 6. The CDR3 loop is CASSAGTGGRNEQFF. In DNA, the CDR3 is TGTGCCAGCAGTGCCGGGACAGGGGGCAGGAATGAGCAGTTCTTC.

This clone occurred a few times. The genes are TRBV5-1 and TRBJ1-1, with D hard to call. The CDR3 has 14 amino acids. V was trimmed by 2 bases and J by 1 base, leaving 9 bases between them. Germline-derived CDR1 and CDR2 are SGHRS and YFSETQ. This chain's CDR3 is CASSFSDQNTEAFF. The DNA for the CDR3 is TGCGCCAGCAGCTTTTCGGACCAGAACACTGAAGCTTTCTTT.

This clone was counted between two and nine times. This chain connects TRBV7-9 to TRBJ2-3; D is unresolved. CDR3 length: 14 residues. V lost 1 base and J 1 base, leaving 6 bases between the germline ends. The germline V gene encodes CDR1 SEHNR and CDR2 FQNEAQ (reference sequence). The CDR3 nucleotides read TGTGCCAGCAGCTTAGTTCTAGGCACAGATACGCAGTATTTT. It codes for CASSLVLGTDTQYF.

In this sample, this clone turned up a few times. The genes are TRBV27 and TRBJ2-3, with 10 bases that match TRBD2. This CDR3 has 15 residues. V trimming: 3 bases; J trimming: 5 bases; junction bases outside the gene matches: 5. Germline CDR1 MNHEY, CDR2 SMNVEV (reference sequence). The CDR3 is CASSLGASGRDTQYF. As DNA, the CDR3 is TGTGCCAGCAGTTTGGGGGCTAGCGGGAGAGATACGCAGTATTTT.

This clone is deemed medium-sized. The rearrangement joins TRBV9 to TRBJ1-2; 7 nucleotides line up with TRBD1. Germline assignment: CDR1 SGDLS and CDR2 YYNGEE. With 7 bases clipped from V and 6 bases from J, the junction kept 15 bases outside the gene matches. The CDR3 sequence is 15 residues long. The CDR3 sequence: CASHDPARGEHGYTF. CDR3 in DNA: TGTGCCAGCCACGACCCGGCCAGGGGGGAGCATGGCTACACCTTC.

The V and J genes are TRBV27 and TRBJ2-2, with a weak D call TRBD2 (5 bases). Deletions cut 0 bases from V and 6 bases from J, with 11 bases between. The length of the CDR3 is 15 residues. Germline V gene sequence: CDR1 MNHEY, CDR2 SMNVEV (reference sequence). The CDR3 spells CASSLSNLAAGELFF. The CDR3, as DNA: TGTGCCAGCAGTTTATCAAACCTAGCTGCCGGGGAGCTGTTTTTT.

V gene TRBV29-1 combines with J gene TRBJ2-7, with 8 bases fitting TRBD2. Germline CDR1 reads SQVTM; CDR2 reads ANQGSEA. CDR3 size: 13 residues. Trimming cost V 4 bases and J 2 bases; bases outside gene matches: 4. CDR3 sequence (DNA): TGCAGCGTTGTTAGCGGGGACACCTACGAGCAGTACTTC. This sequence encodes CSVVSGDTYEQYF.

This clone has just a few counts. The rearrangement links TRBV9 to TRBJ1-5, with TRBD1 as a possible D gene (5 bases). Per germline, CDR1 SGDLS and CDR2 YYNGEE. The CDR3 runs 14 residues. Trimming took off 4 bases at V and 3 bases at J, with 11 bases between the two ends. The CDR3 reads CASSLGAFNQPQHF. The CDR3 coding sequence is TGTGCCAGCAGCCTCGGGGCCTTCAATCAGCCCCAGCATTTT.

This chain uses TRBV30 with TRBJ2-7; D call uncertain. Per the germline V gene, CDR1 is GTSNPN and CDR2 is SVGIG (reference sequence). CDR3 length: 14 amino acids. V was trimmed by 0 bases and J by 7 bases, leaving 16 bases between them. The DNA for the CDR3 is TGTGCCTGGAGTGTCCGGCTAGTATTTGAAGAGCAGTACTTC. Its protein is CAWSVRLVFEEQYF.

The chain carries TRBV5-8 and TRBJ1-2; unclear D gene. This CDR3 is 13 amino acids long. Per the germline V gene, CDR1 is SGHTS and CDR2 is YDEGEE. Trimming took off 4 bases at V and 3 bases at J, with 10 bases between the two ends. The CDR3 nucleotides are TGTGCCAGCAGCCCGGGAGGGTACTATGGCTACACCTTC. Its protein product is CASSPGGYYGYTF.

The CDR3 nucleotides read TGTGCCAGCAGCTTAGATTATCCAAAGTACCAAGAGACCCAGTACTTC. It yields the protein CASSLDYPKYQETQYF. The chain joins TRBV7-9 to TRBJ2-5; D gene ambiguous. V was trimmed by 1 base and J by 0 bases, leaving 12 bases between them. Germline CDR1 SEHNR, CDR2 FQNEAQ (reference sequence). The CDR3 has 16 amino acids.